One sample yielded the 20 T cell receptor beta chains listed below, sequenced in a study of lymphopenia after photon versus proton radiotherapy. Clones were sequenced by immunoSEQ multiplex PCR, and TCRdb holds only the in-frame ones, with some missing. The table shows around 150,000 clones, with less than 90% occurring only once. The sample consisted of peripheral blood, taken from a patient treated with photon-based radiotherapy. The source is a man aged 45 to 65 with gastric cancer.

The rearrangement joins TRBV4-1 to TRBJ2-2, with 8 nucleotides matching TRBD2. V was clipped by 0 bases and J by 4 bases; unmatched bases: 4. The germline V gene has CDR1 MGHRA and CDR2 YSYEKL. CDR3 length: 16 amino acids. CDR3: CASSQEVAGITGELFF. The CDR3 DNA reads as TGCGCCAGCAGCCAAGAGGTAGCGGGAATCACCGGGGAGCTGTTTTTT.

The chain is built from TRBV5-1 and TRBJ2-7; D ambiguous. Germline CDR1 reads SGHRS; CDR2 reads YFSETQ. The CDR3 runs to 13 residues. Trimming cost V 4 bases and J 4 bases, with 12 bases left between them. The CDR3 loop is CASSRNLGYEQYF. The CDR3 bases are TGCGCCAGCAGCCGCAATCTAGGTTACGAGCAGTACTTC. The full variable domain, in which reference TRBV5-1 and TRBJ2-7 provide the parts outside the CDR3, is KAGVTQTPRYLIKTRGQQVTLSCSPISGHRSVSWYQQTPGQGLQFLFEYFSETQRNKGNFPGRFSGRQFSNSRSEMNVSTLELGDSALYLCASSRNLGYEQYFGPGTRLTVT.

The chain combines TRBV6-6 with TRBJ1-2; D may be TRBD1 (5 bases). Germline V gives CDR1 MNHNY, CDR2 SVGAGI (reference sequence). The CDR3 has 13 residues. V was trimmed by 6 bases and J by 2 bases, leaving 10 bases between them. The CDR3 coding sequence is TGTGCCAGCAGCCCCGGGGGGAACTATGGCTACACCTTC. Amino acid sequence: CASSPGGNYGYTF.

The chain combines TRBV4-3 with TRBJ1-4; TRBD1 aligns across 10 bases. This CDR3 region has 14 residues. V shed 5 bases, J shed 4 bases, and the junction held 1 base outside the gene matches. Germline V lookup: CDR1 LGHNA, CDR2 YSLEER. The CDR3 coding sequence is TGCGCCAGCAGCGGACAGGGGGATAATGAAAAACTGTTTTTT. Its translation is CASSGQGDNEKLFF.

J is TRBJ2-4 and V is TRBV14; tentative D call: TRBD2 (5 bases). V gave up 4 bases and J gave up 1 base, with 14 bases separating them. CDR3 length equals 16 residues. The V gene's germline CDR1 is SGHDN and CDR2 FVKESK. CDR3 bases: TGTGCCAGCAGCCCTCGCCCGGGCGGGGCCAAAAACATTCAGTACTTC. This sequence encodes CASSPRPGGAKNIQYF.

The gene calls are TRBV5-1 and TRBJ2-3; a possible D gene is TRBD1 (5 bases). The CDR3 totals 14 residues. Germline-derived CDR1 and CDR2 are SGHRS and YFSETQ. With 5 bases removed from V and 2 bases from J, the gap between germline ends came to 12 bases. CDR3 amino acids: CASRTQGSTDTQYF. In DNA, the CDR3 is TGCGCCAGCAGGACCCAGGGCTCCACAGATACGCAGTATTTT.

The chain joins TRBV7-9 to TRBJ1-2; no clear D. The germline V gene has CDR1 SEHNR and CDR2 FQNEAQ (reference sequence). The germline V and J ends were trimmed by 1 base and 7 bases, with 10 bases remaining between them. CDR3 length: 13 residues. CDR3 nucleotides: TGTGCCAGCAGCTTAGTAGGCCAGCCTGGCTACACCTTC. It translates to CASSLVGQPGYTF.

This chain links TRBV18 with TRBJ2-1; 10 nucleotides line up with TRBD2. With V trimmed by 3 bases and J by 6 bases, 2 bases remained unmatched. Germline CDR1 is KGHSH and CDR2 is LQKENI. The CDR3 has 14 amino acids. Written as DNA, the CDR3 is TGTGCCAGCTCACCCCGGACTAGCGGCAATGAGCAGTTCTTC. The encoded protein is CASSPRTSGNEQFF. The complete variable domain, with remaining parts taken from reference TRBV18 and TRBJ2-1, reads NAGVMQNPRHLVRRRGQEARLRCSPMKGHSHVYWYRQLPEEGLKFMVYLQKENIIDESGMPKERFSAEFPKEGPSILRIQQVVRGDSAAYFCASSPRTSGNEQFFGPGTRLTVL.

This chain connects TRBV9 to TRBJ2-3; D remains unclear. Germline CDR1 is SGDLS and CDR2 is YYNGEE. CDR3 length: 14 amino acids. Trimming left V 4 bases short and J 2 bases short, with 11 bases between. The CDR3 coding sequence is TGTGCCAGCAGCCTCCGGGCCCCCACAGATACGCAGTATTTT. It translates to CASSLRAPTDTQYF. The variable domain in full, with the rest retrieved from reference TRBV9 and TRBJ2-3, is DSGVTQTPKHLITATGQRVTLRCSPRSGDLSVYWYQQSLDQGLQFLIQYYNGEERAKGNILERFSAQQFPDLHSELNLSSLELGDSALYFCASSLRAPTDTQYFGPGTRLTVL.

This chain links TRBV4-1 with TRBJ2-1, with TRBD2 matching over 11 bases. Germline CDR1 reads MGHRA; CDR2 reads YSYEKL. This CDR3 contains 17 residues. V lost 0 bases to trimming and J lost 4 bases; unmatched junction nucleotides: 5. CDR3 DNA sequence: TGCGCCAGCAGCCAAGAGGGACTAGCGGAGCTGTACAATGAGCAGTTCTTC. It specifies CASSQEGLAELYNEQFF.

V gene TRBV5-1 combines with J gene TRBJ1-2; D is perhaps TRBD1 (5 bases). Trimming shortened V by 4 bases and J by 6 bases, and 13 bases separated the two germline ends. From germline, CDR1 is SGHRS and CDR2 YFSETQ. This CDR3 contains 13 residues. CDR3 in DNA: TGCGCCAGCAGCCCGGTGGGGGTCAATGGCTACACCTTC. Protein sequence: CASSPVGVNGYTF.

The CDR3 coding sequence is TGTGCCAGCCAGTTAGCAGGGGGAAGTGAAAAACTGTTTTTT. Protein: CASQLAGGSEKLFF. The chain carries TRBV6-6 and TRBJ1-4, with 7 bases identical to TRBD1. V shed 8 bases, J shed 7 bases, and the junction held 10 bases outside the gene matches. Germline V gene sequence: CDR1 MNHNY, CDR2 SVGAGI (reference sequence). CDR3 length equals 14 residues.

V gene TRBV18 combines with J gene TRBJ2-1; TRBD1 agrees at 8 bases. Germline values: CDR1 KGHSH, CDR2 LQKENI. The CDR3 extends over 14 amino acids. V trimming: 7 bases; J trimming: 0 bases; junction bases outside the gene matches: 2. Here the CDR3 DNA reads TGTGCCAGCTTAGGACAGGGCTCCTACAATGAGCAGTTCTTC. Amino acids: CASLGQGSYNEQFF.

This chain joins TRBV10-2 and TRBJ2-1; 14 nucleotides match TRBD2. CDR1 is WSHSY and CDR2 is SAAADI in the germline V gene. CDR3 length: 14 amino acids. J lost 15 bases, V lost 6 bases, and 10 bases had no gene match. CDR3 loop: CASRPGTSGSSLFF. The CDR3 DNA reads TGCGCCAGCAGGCCGGGGACTAGCGGGAGCAGTCTGTTCTTC.

This rearrangement joins TRBV4-1 to TRBJ1-1; possible D gene TRBD1, 5 bases. Between the trimmed V and J ends, which lost 1 base and 9 bases, there was a span of 15 bases. There are 14 residues in the CDR3. The germline V gene encodes CDR1 MGHRA and CDR2 YSYEKL. The DNA for the CDR3 is TGCGCCAGCAGCCAAGGAATTGACAGCGTGCAAGCTTTCTTT. It yields the protein CASSQGIDSVQAFF.

This chain links TRBV5-6 with TRBJ1-1; TRBD1 might be the D (5 bases). This CDR3 has 13 amino acids. Trimming pared 0 bases from V and 6 bases from J, leaving 9 bases between. The germline gives CDR1 SGHDT, CDR2 YYEEEE. The CDR3 nucleotides read TGTGCCAGCAGCTTGGGGGGCCGGGCTGAAGCTTTCTTT. It is translated as CASSLGGRAEAFF.

The gene calls are TRBV2 and TRBJ2-7; D not resolved. The CDR3 is 15 amino acids. Trimming shortened V by 3 bases and J by 1 base, and 13 bases separated the two germline ends. CDR1 and CDR2 (germline): SNHLY, FYNNEI. Written as DNA, the CDR3 is TGTGCCAGCAGTGAGGAGATTCAGCGATCCTACGAGCAGTACTTC. This translates into CASSEEIQRSYEQYF.

J is TRBJ1-1 and V is TRBV13; a possible D gene is TRBD1 (6 bases). Deletions cut 4 bases from V and 4 bases from J, with 13 bases between. The germline V gene has CDR1 PRHDT and CDR2 FYEKMQ (reference sequence). CDR3 length: 14 residues. CDR3: CASSSQGRITEAFF. In nucleotides, the CDR3 is TGTGCCAGCAGCTCACAGGGCAGGATCACTGAAGCTTTCTTT.

This chain connects TRBV19 to TRBJ1-1, with 7 positions matching TRBD1. CDR1 and CDR2 (germline): LNHDA, SQIVND (reference sequence). The CDR3 consists of 13 residues. The J segment lost 4 bases and the V segment lost 7 bases, leaving 6 bases of the junction unmatched. CDR3 bases: TGTGCCAGTAAGGGGCAGGGGGTCACTGAAGCTTTCTTT. Encoded protein: CASKGQGVTEAFF. The whole variable domain, filled in from reference TRBV19 and TRBJ1-1, reads DGGITQSPKYLFRKEGQNVTLSCEQNLNHDAMYWYRQDPGQGLRLIYYSQIVNDFQKGDIAEGYSVSREKKESFPLTVTSAQKNPTAFYLCASKGQGVTEAFFGQGTRLTVV.

The rearrangement uses TRBV6-5 and TRBJ2-6; D remains unclear. This CDR3 spans 14 amino acids. Per the germline V gene, CDR1 is MNHEY and CDR2 is SVGAGI. Trimming took off 2 bases at V and 2 bases at J, with 4 bases between the two ends. CDR3 residues: CASSYGTGANVLTF. CDR3 DNA: TGTGCCAGCAGTTACGGGACTGGGGCCAACGTCCTGACTTTC.